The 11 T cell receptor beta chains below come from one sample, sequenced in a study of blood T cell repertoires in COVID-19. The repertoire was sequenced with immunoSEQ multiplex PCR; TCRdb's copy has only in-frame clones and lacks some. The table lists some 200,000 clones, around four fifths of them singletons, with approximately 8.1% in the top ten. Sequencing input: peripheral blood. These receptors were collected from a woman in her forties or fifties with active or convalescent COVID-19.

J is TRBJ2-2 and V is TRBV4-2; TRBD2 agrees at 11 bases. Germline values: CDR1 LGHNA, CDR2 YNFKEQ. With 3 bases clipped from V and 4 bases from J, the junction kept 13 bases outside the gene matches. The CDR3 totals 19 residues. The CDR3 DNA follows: TGTGCCAGCAGCCAGAGGGTGCAACTAGCGGGAGTTTCCACCGGGGAGCTGTTTTTT. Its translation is CASSQRVQLAGVSTGELFF.

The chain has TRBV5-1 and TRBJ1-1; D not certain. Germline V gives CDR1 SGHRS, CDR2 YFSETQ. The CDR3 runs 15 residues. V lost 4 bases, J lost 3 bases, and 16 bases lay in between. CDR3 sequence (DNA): TGCGCCAGCAGCCCTTCCTCAGGTGCGCACACTGAAGCTTTCTTT. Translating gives CASSPSSGAHTEAFF.

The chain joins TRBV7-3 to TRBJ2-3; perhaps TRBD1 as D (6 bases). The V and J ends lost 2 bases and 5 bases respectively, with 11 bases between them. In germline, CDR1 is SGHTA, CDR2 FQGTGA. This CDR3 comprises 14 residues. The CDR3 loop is CASSLGGSRDTQYF. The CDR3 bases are TGTGCCAGCAGCTTAGGGGGCAGTAGAGATACGCAGTATTTT. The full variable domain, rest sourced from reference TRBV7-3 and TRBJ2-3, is GAGVSQTPSNKVTEKGKYVELRCDPISGHTALYWYRQSLGQGPEFLIYFQGTGAADDSGLPNDRFFAVRPEGSVSTLKIQRTERGDSAVYLCASSLGGSRDTQYFGPGTRLTVL.

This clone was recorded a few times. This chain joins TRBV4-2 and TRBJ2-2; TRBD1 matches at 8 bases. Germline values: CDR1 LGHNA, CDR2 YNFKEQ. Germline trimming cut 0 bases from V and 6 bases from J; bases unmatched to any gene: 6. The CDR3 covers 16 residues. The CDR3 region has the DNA TGTGCCAGCAGCCAAGATAGAAACAGGGGGGCCGGGGAGCTGTTTTTT. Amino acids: CASSQDRNRGAGELFF.

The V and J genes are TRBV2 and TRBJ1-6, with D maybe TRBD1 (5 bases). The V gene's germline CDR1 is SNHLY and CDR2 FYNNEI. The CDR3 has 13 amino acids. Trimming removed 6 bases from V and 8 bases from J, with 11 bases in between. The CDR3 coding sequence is TGTGCCAGCAGACCGGGGGGGGATTCACCCCTCCACTTT. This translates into CASRPGGDSPLHF.

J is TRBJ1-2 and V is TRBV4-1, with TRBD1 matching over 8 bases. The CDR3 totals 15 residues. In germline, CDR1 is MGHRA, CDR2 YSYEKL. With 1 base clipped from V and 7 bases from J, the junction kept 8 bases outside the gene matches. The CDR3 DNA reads TGCGCCAGCAGCCAAGCAGGGCAGGGGGCGGGTGGCTACACCTTC. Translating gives CASSQAGQGAGGYTF.

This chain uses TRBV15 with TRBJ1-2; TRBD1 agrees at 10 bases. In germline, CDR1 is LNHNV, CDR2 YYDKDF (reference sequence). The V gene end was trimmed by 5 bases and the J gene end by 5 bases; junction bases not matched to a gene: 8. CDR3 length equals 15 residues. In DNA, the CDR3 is TGTGCCACCAGCGGGGAAGGGACAGGGGTGTATGGCTACACCTTC. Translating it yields CATSGEGTGVYGYTF.

CDR3 nucleotide sequence: TGTGCCAGCGCTCCCGGGGGGACCAGCTCTGGAAACACCATATATTTT. It specifies CASAPGGTSSGNTIYF. This rearrangement joins TRBV28 to TRBJ1-3; perhaps TRBD1 as D (5 bases). Germline assignment: CDR1 MDHEN and CDR2 SYDVKM. Trimming removed 8 bases at V and 0 bases at J, with 17 bases between. The CDR3 contains 16 residues.

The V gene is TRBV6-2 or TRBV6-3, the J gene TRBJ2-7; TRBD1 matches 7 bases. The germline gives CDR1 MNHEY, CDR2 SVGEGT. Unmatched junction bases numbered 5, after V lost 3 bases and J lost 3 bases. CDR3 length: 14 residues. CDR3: CASSYTGEGYEQYV. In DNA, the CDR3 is TGTGCCAGCAGTTATACAGGGGAAGGCTACGAGCAGTACGTC.

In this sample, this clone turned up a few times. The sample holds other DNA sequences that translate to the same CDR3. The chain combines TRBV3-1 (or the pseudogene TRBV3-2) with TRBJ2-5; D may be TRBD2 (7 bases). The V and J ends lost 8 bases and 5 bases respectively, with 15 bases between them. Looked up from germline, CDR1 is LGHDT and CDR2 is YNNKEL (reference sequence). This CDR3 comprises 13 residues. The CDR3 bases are TGTGCCAGCTCACCGGGGGGCGGGGAGACCCAGTACTTC. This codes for CASSPGGGETQYF.

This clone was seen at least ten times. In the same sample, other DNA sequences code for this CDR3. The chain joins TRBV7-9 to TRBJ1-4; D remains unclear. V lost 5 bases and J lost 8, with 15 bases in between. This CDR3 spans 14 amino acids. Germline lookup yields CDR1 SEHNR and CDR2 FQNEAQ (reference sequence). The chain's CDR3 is CASSPVEVGEKLFF. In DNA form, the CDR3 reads TGTGCCAGCAGCCCCGTGGAAGTGGGCGAAAAACTGTTTTTT.